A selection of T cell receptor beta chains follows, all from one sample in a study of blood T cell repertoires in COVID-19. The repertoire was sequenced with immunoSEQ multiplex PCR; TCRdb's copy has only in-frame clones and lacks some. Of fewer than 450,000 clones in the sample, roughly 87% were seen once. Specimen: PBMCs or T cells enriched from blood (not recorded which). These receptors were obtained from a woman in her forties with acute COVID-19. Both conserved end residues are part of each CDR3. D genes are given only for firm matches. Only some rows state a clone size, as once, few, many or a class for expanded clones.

CASSFRVTGVTTGELFF | TGTGCCAGCAGCTTCCGTGTGACAGGGGTAACCACCGGGGAGCTGTTTTTT | TRBJ2-2 | TRBD1 | TRBV7-2 | . | 17
CAQARDRNTEAFF | TGTGCCCAAGCCCGGGACAGGAACACTGAAGCTTTCTTT | TRBJ1-1 | TRBD1 | TRBV30 | . | 13
CASSQNGQGEFAATEAFF | TGCGCCAGCAGCCAAAATGGTCAGGGGGAGTTCGCCGCCACTGAAGCTTTCTTT | TRBJ1-1 | TRBD1 | TRBV4-1 | . | 18
CASSYGLAGVHNEQFF | TGTGCCAGCAGTTACGGTTTGGCGGGGGTCCACAATGAGCAGTTCTTC | TRBJ2-1 | TRBD2 | TRBV6-5 | once | 16
CSAATGSNQPQHF | TGCAGCGCCGCGACAGGGAGCAATCAGCCCCAGCATTTT | TRBJ1-5 | TRBD1 | TRBV29-1 | . | 13
CASSTGLRLDTQYF | TGTGCCAGCAGCACGGGACTACGCCTTGATACGCAGTATTTT | TRBJ2-3 | TRBD2 | TRBV7-2 | . | 14
CASSFSPPNTQYF | TGTGCCAGCAGTTTTTCCCCACCTAATACGCAGTATTTT | TRBJ2-3 | . | TRBV12-3/TRBV12-4 | . | 13
CASSRGGRAGQQETQYF | TGCGCCAGCAGCCGCGGCGGACGTGCGGGGCAACAAGAGACCCAGTACTTC | TRBJ2-5 | . | TRBV4-1 | . | 17
CASSSGQYRGTGELFF | TGTGCCAGCAGCTCGGGACAGTATAGGGGCACCGGGGAGCTGTTTTTT | TRBJ2-2 | TRBD1 | TRBV13 | . | 16
CSASKSGEWGDEGEAFF | TGCAGTGCTAGTAAGAGTGGGGAGTGGGGGGATGAGGGTGAAGCTTTCTTT | TRBJ1-1 | . | TRBV20-1 | . | 17
CASSETGNTEAFF | TGTGCCAGCAGTGAAACGGGGAACACTGAAGCTTTCTTT | TRBJ1-1 | . | TRBV2 | . | 13
CASSLGTGGRQPQHF | TGCGCCAGCAGCTTAGGGACAGGGGGCCGTCAGCCCCAGCATTTT | TRBJ1-5 | TRBD1 | TRBV5-1 | . | 15
CASGPGLSGNTIYF | TGTGCTAGTGGCCCAGGGTTATCTGGAAACACCATATATTTT | TRBJ1-3 | . | TRBV12-5 | . | 14
CASSLGGATDTQYF | TGTGCCAGCTCTCTCGGGGGGGCCACAGATACGCAGTATTTT | TRBJ2-3 | TRBD2 | TRBV11-2 | . | 14
CASSRQGSPYEQYF | TGTGCCAGCAGTCGACAGGGTTCCCCCTACGAGCAGTACTTC | TRBJ2-7 | TRBD1 | TRBV6-6 | once | 14
CASSVAPGWNTEAFF | TGTGCCAGCAGCGTAGCTCCAGGGTGGAACACTGAAGCTTTCTTT | TRBJ1-1 | . | TRBV9 | . | 15
CASSLQGGVMAFF | TGTGCCAGCAGCTTACAAGGGGGGGTTATGGCTTTCTTT | TRBJ1-1 | . | TRBV5-4 | . | 13
CASSRQGRPGTEAFF | TGTGCCAGCAGTCGACAGGGCCGGCCGGGCACTGAAGCTTTCTTT | TRBJ1-1 | TRBD1 | TRBV2 | once | 15
CASSRTSGGDDEQFF | TGTGCCAGCAGTCGGACTAGCGGGGGGGATGATGAGCAGTTCTTC | TRBJ2-1 | TRBD2 | TRBV6-5 | once | 15
CAISGRDRSRETQYF | TGTGCCATCAGTGGCCGGGACAGGTCGAGAGAGACCCAGTACTTC | TRBJ2-5 | TRBD1 | TRBV10-3 | . | 15
CASSPPPGTGVSPLHF | TGTGCCAGCAGTCCCCCACCCGGGACAGGTGTGTCACCCCTCCACTTT | TRBJ1-6 | TRBD1 | TRBV6-2/TRBV6-3 | . | 16
CASSQDNGVQYF | TGTGCCAGCAGCCAAGATAACGGGGTGCAGTACTTC | TRBJ2-7 | . | TRBV3-1/TRBV3-2 | . | 12
CASSLGTRNEQFF | TGTGCCAGCAGCTTAGGGACTCGCAATGAGCAGTTCTTC | TRBJ2-1 | . | TRBV13 | . | 13
CASSLGQGARTQYF | TGTGCCAGCAGCTTGGGGCAGGGGGCCCGAACCCAGTACTTC | TRBJ2-5 | TRBD1 | TRBV5-5 | . | 14
CASSFSGGTNEKLFF | TGTGCCAGCAGCTTCTCAGGGGGCACTAATGAAAAACTGTTTTTT | TRBJ1-4 | TRBD1 | TRBV7-2 | . | 15
CASSLVPGGNTEAFF | TGTGCCAGCAGTTTGGTCCCCGGGGGAAACACTGAAGCTTTCTTT | TRBJ1-1 | . | TRBV6-5 | few | 15
CAISSGAMNTEAFF | TGTGCCATCAGTTCAGGGGCAATGAACACTGAAGCTTTCTTT | TRBJ1-1 | . | TRBV10-3 | . | 14
CATSARGDQPQHF | TGTGCCACCAGTGCGCGGGGGGACCAGCCCCAGCATTTT | TRBJ1-5 | . | TRBV24-1 | once | 13
CASRPSGGVEKLFF | TGTGCCAGCCGTCCCTCTGGAGGTGTTGAAAAACTGTTTTTT | TRBJ1-4 | . | TRBV7-8 | . | 14
CASRLGGANTGELFF | TGTGCCAGCAGGCTAGGGGGGGCGAACACCGGGGAGCTGTTTTTT | TRBJ2-2 | . | TRBV9 | . | 15
CASSPGGANTEAFF | TGCGCCAGCAGCCCAGGGGGCGCTAACACTGAAGCTTTCTTT | TRBJ1-1 | TRBD1 | TRBV5-1 | . | 14